What follows are 30 T cell receptor beta chains derived from one specimen sequenced in a study of blood T cell repertoires in COVID-19 (TCRdb year 2020). The library relied on the immunoSEQ multiplex PCR assay. This is the immuneACCESS table as TCRdb keeps it, with only in-frame sequences that have V and J called. A part of the clones is gone; compared with another copy, unresolved V genes explain less than half, and the rest is unexplained. In all, the sample holds around 110,000 clones, and almost 85% of those were seen once. The ten largest clones take up roughly 7.1% of the sample. Sequencing input: peripheral blood. These receptors were obtained from a man between 70 and 80 years old with active or convalescent COVID-19.

The chain employs TRBV10-3 and TRBJ1-1; no definite D call. V lost 2 bases, J lost 10 bases, and 11 bases lay in between. Germline CDR1 ENHRY, CDR2 SYGVKD. The CDR3 sequence is 12 residues long. The CDR3 protein is CAISEAKSGAFF. The CDR3 nucleotides read TGTGCCATCAGTGAGGCTAAGTCTGGAGCTTTCTTT.

This chain links TRBV11-3 with TRBJ2-3; 8 positions match TRBD1. The CDR3 runs 16 residues. The trim removed 5 bases at V and 4 bases at J, leaving 11 bases unmatched. Germline values: CDR1 SGHNT, CDR2 YENEEA. The CDR3 sequence: CASSLRQGKRSDTQYF. The CDR3 DNA reads as TGTGCCAGCAGCCTCCGACAGGGGAAGAGGTCAGATACGCAGTATTTT. The entire variable domain, with the rest obtained from reference TRBV11-3 and TRBJ2-3, is as follows: EAGVVQSPRYKIIEKKQPVAFWCNPISGHNTLYWYLQNLGQGPELLIRYENEEAVDDSQLPKDRFSAERLKGVDSTLKIQPAELGDSAVYLCASSLRQGKRSDTQYFGPGTRLTVL.

CDR3 in DNA: TGCAGCGCCCCCCGGGAATTGGGACAGGGGGCCCTTGGCTACACCTTC. Protein sequence: CSAPRELGQGALGYTF. The chain combines TRBV29-1 with TRBJ1-2, with TRBD1 matching over 12 bases. CDR1 and CDR2 (germline): SQVTM, ANQGSEA. The CDR3 has 16 amino acids. J lost 7 bases, V lost 7 bases, and 16 bases had no gene match.

The chain uses TRBV5-1 and TRBJ2-2; D is possibly TRBD1 (6 bases). The V end was cut by 5 bases, the J end by 4 bases, with 18 bases between. The CDR3 is 16 residues long. Germline loops: CDR1 SGHRS, CDR2 YFSETQ. CDR3 region: CASSTTGTSVTGELFF. The CDR3 bases are TGCGCCAGCAGTACCACCGGGACAAGCGTCACCGGGGAGCTGTTTTTT.

The rearrangement joins TRBV5-1 to TRBJ2-1, with 11 bases fitting TRBD2. V lost 4 bases and J lost 3; bases outside the gene matches: 12. The CDR3 sequence is 18 residues long. The germline V gene encodes CDR1 SGHRS and CDR2 YFSETQ. The CDR3 region is CASSVSGTSGYVYNEQFF. The CDR3, as DNA: TGCGCCAGCAGCGTCTCCGGGACTAGCGGATATGTCTACAATGAGCAGTTCTTC.

The sample holds a few counts of this clone. V and J are TRBV7-9 and TRBJ2-3; TRBD1 is a possible D gene (6 bases). The CDR3 has 15 amino acids. CDR1 is SEHNR, CDR2 FQNEAQ, per germline (reference sequence). With 4 bases removed from V and 6 bases from J, the gap between germline ends came to 17 bases. The CDR3 sequence: CASSSAQGLSDTQYF. The CDR3 DNA is TGTGCCAGCAGCTCAGCACAGGGTCTTAGTGATACGCAGTATTTT.

The chain joins TRBV5-1 to TRBJ2-2, with 8 bases lining up with TRBD2. The junction had 15 bases not matched to a gene; V was cut back by 4 bases and J by 4 bases. CDR1 and CDR2 from the germline V gene are SGHRS and YFSETQ. This CDR3 contains 18 residues. CDR3 sequence: CASSNLGVRLASTGELFF. The DNA for the CDR3 is TGCGCCAGCAGCAACTTGGGGGTGAGACTAGCGAGCACCGGGGAGCTGTTTTTT.

The chain employs TRBV12-3 or TRBV12-4 and TRBJ2-7; 8 bases fit TRBD2. V shed 10 bases, J shed 3 bases, and the junction held 8 bases outside the gene matches. The CDR3 loop spans 13 amino acids. CDR3 coding DNA: TGTGCCACTAGCTGGACTAGCTTCTACGAGCAGTACTTC. It codes for CATSWTSFYEQYF.

V gene TRBV6-2 or TRBV6-3 combines with J gene TRBJ1-4, with 10 bases that match TRBD1. Losses at the gene ends were 5 bases for V and 5 bases for J; bases not matched to a gene: 5. Germline CDR1 MNHEY, CDR2 SVGEGT. This CDR3 is built from 15 residues. For the CDR3, the DNA is TGTGCCAGCAGTGACCCGGGACAGGGGAATGAAAAACTGTTTTTT. As protein: CASSDPGQGNEKLFF.

The DNA for the CDR3 is TGTGCCAGCAGCTGGCAGGGAGGGCACGAGCAGTACTTC. It yields the protein CASSWQGGHEQYF. The chain is built from TRBV5-4 and TRBJ2-7; TRBD2 aligns across 7 bases. The trim removed 3 bases at V and 5 bases at J, leaving 5 bases unmatched. CDR3 length: 13 amino acids. Germline CDR1 reads SGHNT; CDR2 reads YYREEE (reference sequence).

This clone has only a few counts. The V and J genes are TRBV3-1 (or the pseudogene TRBV3-2) and TRBJ2-2; D unclear. The CDR3 is 13 amino acids. Germline CDR1 is LGHDT and CDR2 is YNNKEL (reference sequence). Trimming shortened V by 4 bases and J by 5 bases, and 8 bases separated the two germline ends. The CDR3 protein is CASSPGETGELFF. CDR3 DNA: TGTGCCAGCAGCCCAGGTGAGACCGGGGAGCTGTTTTTT.

The chain recombines TRBV29-1 with TRBJ2-1; TRBD2 matches at 8 bases. There are 15 residues in the CDR3. In germline, CDR1 is SQVTM, CDR2 ANQGSEA. The J segment lost 8 bases and the V segment lost 6 bases, leaving 15 bases of the junction unmatched. The CDR3 sequence is CSVRLGSSGYDEQFF. The CDR3 nucleotides read TGCAGCGTCCGTCTGGGATCTAGCGGGTACGATGAGCAGTTCTTC.

The chain uses TRBV28 and TRBJ2-1; 9 nucleotides align to TRBD1. The germline gives CDR1 MDHEN, CDR2 SYDVKM. The V segment lost 5 bases and the J segment 0 bases; nucleotides outside the gene matches: 2. This CDR3 has 15 amino acids. CDR3 in amino acids: CASSPGQGSYNEQFF. For the CDR3, the DNA is TGTGCCAGCAGTCCGGGACAGGGCTCCTACAATGAGCAGTTCTTC.

The V gene is TRBV6-5, the J gene TRBJ2-7; D ambiguous. Per germline, CDR1 MNHEY and CDR2 SVGAGI. The CDR3 loop spans 13 amino acids. Trimming removed 7 bases at V and 0 bases at J, with 10 bases between. This chain's CDR3 is CASTPRNSYEQYF. The CDR3 nucleotides are TGTGCCAGCACCCCCAGAAACTCCTACGAGCAGTACTTC.

The gene calls are TRBV7-8 and TRBJ2-3; 11 bases map to TRBD1. V was pared by 5 bases and J by 5 bases, with 6 bases of the junction left unmatched. The CDR3 totals 15 residues. CDR1 and CDR2 (germline): SGHVS, FQNEAQ. This CDR3 is CASSLDRGLGDTQYF. In nucleotides, the CDR3 is TGTGCCAGCAGCCTGGACAGGGGGCTCGGAGATACGCAGTATTTT.

In DNA form, the CDR3 reads TGTGCCAGCAGCCAAGGATTAGGGACAAAAGTCCGCGCTTTCTTT. It codes for CASSQGLGTKVRAFF. The V gene is TRBV3-1 (or the pseudogene TRBV3-2), the J gene TRBJ1-1; D may be TRBD1 (6 bases). The V gene lost 1 base and the J gene lost 11 bases, with 20 bases spanning the gap. Germline loops: CDR1 LGHDT, CDR2 YNNKEL (reference sequence). The CDR3 spans 15 residues.

The rearrangement links TRBV28 to TRBJ1-2, with TRBD1 matching 9 bases. V lost 9 bases, J lost 4 bases, and 9 bases stayed unmatched. Germline loops: CDR1 MDHEN, CDR2 SYDVKM. This CDR3 comprises 14 residues. As DNA, the CDR3 is TGTGCCAGTACAGCCGGGACAGGGACCTATGGCTACACCTTC. This translates into CASTAGTGTYGYTF.

The V and J genes are TRBV5-1 and TRBJ1-6; 10 nucleotides align to TRBD1. This CDR3 comprises 16 residues. V shed 3 bases, J shed 9 bases, and the junction held 9 bases outside the gene matches. Germline V gene sequence: CDR1 SGHRS, CDR2 YFSETQ. CDR3 coding DNA: TGCGCCAGCAGCTCGGAAGGGACAGGGGAAGGTTCACCCCTCCACTTT. Protein sequence: CASSSEGTGEGSPLHF.

This sequence joins TRBV5-6 and TRBJ1-5; 7 bases map to TRBD1. Germline V gives CDR1 SGHDT, CDR2 YYEEEE. The CDR3 covers 14 residues. J gave up 3 bases and V 4 bases, and 4 bases lay outside the gene matches. CDR3 bases: TGTGCCAGCAGCGCGACAGGGATCAATCAGCCCCAGCATTTT. Translating gives CASSATGINQPQHF.

V usage is TRBV4-2 and J usage is TRBJ1-4; TRBD1 matches 8 bases. There are 16 residues in the CDR3. The J segment lost 6 bases and the V segment lost 1 base, leaving 7 bases of the junction unmatched. Germline loops: CDR1 LGHNA, CDR2 YNFKEQ. This CDR3 is CASSQGPGQAYEKLFF. CDR3 coding DNA: TGTGCCAGCAGCCAAGGGCCGGGACAGGCATATGAAAAACTGTTTTTT.

The chain is built from TRBV7-9 and TRBJ2-3, with 15 nucleotides matching TRBD2. Trimming at V came to 3 bases and at J to 5 bases, leaving 6 bases not matched to a gene. The CDR3 sequence is 17 residues long. CDR1 SEHNR and CDR2 FQNEAQ come from the germline V gene (reference sequence). Here the CDR3 reads CASSFWTSGRAQDTQYF. The CDR3 bases are TGTGCCAGCAGCTTCTGGACTAGCGGGAGGGCCCAAGATACGCAGTATTTT. Variable domain in full (rest from reference TRBV7-9 and TRBJ2-3): DTGVSQNPRHKITKRGQNVTFRCDPISEHNRLYWYRQTLGQGPEFLTYFQNEAQLEKSRLLSDRFSAERPKGSFSTLEIQRTEQGDSAMYLCASSFWTSGRAQDTQYFGPGTRLTVL.

The chain has TRBV19 and TRBJ1-1; D might be TRBD1 (6 bases). V lost 5 bases, J lost 4 bases, and 14 bases lay in between. CDR3 length: 14 amino acids. The germline gives CDR1 LNHDA, CDR2 SQIVND (reference sequence). The CDR3 reads CASSERGLGTEAFF. CDR3 nucleotide sequence: TGTGCCAGTAGTGAGAGGGGGTTGGGCACTGAAGCTTTCTTT.

The chain links TRBV5-1 to TRBJ1-2, with 7 bases identical to TRBD1. Trimming at V came to 4 bases and at J to 4 bases, leaving 13 bases not matched to a gene. In germline, CDR1 is SGHRS, CDR2 YFSETQ. This CDR3 has 16 amino acids. CDR3 sequence (DNA): TGCGCCAGCAGCCCGAACCGACAGGGAGCCTCCTATGGCTACACCTTC. Its protein product is CASSPNRQGASYGYTF.

This rearrangement joins TRBV9 to TRBJ1-1; perhaps TRBD1 as D (6 bases). This CDR3 spans 15 amino acids. From germline, CDR1 is SGDLS and CDR2 YYNGEE. The V and J ends lost 4 bases and 3 bases respectively, with 16 bases between them. The CDR3 DNA is TGTGCCAGCAGCCTTAGAGGACAGTCGGACACTGAAGCTTTCTTT. This translates into CASSLRGQSDTEAFF.

This chain joins TRBV6-5 and TRBJ2-3, with TRBD1 as a possible D gene (6 bases). The CDR3 spans 15 residues. Germline lookup yields CDR1 MNHEY and CDR2 SVGAGI. V was cut by 5 bases and J by 2 bases, with 14 bases left in between. The CDR3 region is CASSQQGRNTDTQYF. The CDR3 bases are TGTGCCAGCAGTCAACAGGGCCGGAACACAGATACGCAGTATTTT.

The chain couples TRBV5-1 to TRBJ1-4; TRBD1 agrees at 8 bases. CDR3 length: 14 residues. Germline assignment: CDR1 SGHRS and CDR2 YFSETQ. J lost 7 bases, V lost 3 bases, and 5 bases had no gene match. The CDR3 region has the DNA TGCGCCAGCAGCTCGGGACAGGCAATTGAAAAACTGTTTTTT. This sequence encodes CASSSGQAIEKLFF.

This sequence joins TRBV5-1 and TRBJ2-7, with 9 nucleotides matching TRBD1. This CDR3 has 15 amino acids. Germline trimming cut 4 bases from V and 6 bases from J; bases unmatched to any gene: 11. Per the germline V gene, CDR1 is SGHRS and CDR2 is YFSETQ. CDR3 coding DNA: TGCGCCAGCAGCGAATCCCCGGGACAGGGAACCGAGCAGTACTTC. Protein: CASSESPGQGTEQYF.

This clone was picked up a small number of times. The chain carries TRBV24-1 and TRBJ1-2; D gene ambiguous. The CDR3 length is 13 residues. V lost 5 bases to trimming and J lost 1 base, with 7 bases between them. CDR1 and CDR2 from the germline V gene are KGHDR and SFDVKD. CDR3 loop: CATSVAVNYGYTF. CDR3 sequence (DNA): TGTGCCACCAGTGTAGCAGTTAACTATGGCTACACCTTC.

J is TRBJ1-2 and V is TRBV4-1; D call uncertain. The CDR3 runs 16 residues. Germline V lookup: CDR1 MGHRA, CDR2 YSYEKL. Trimming took 1 base from V and 0 from J, leaving 12 bases between them. The CDR3 sequence: CASSQVGGIANYGYTF. CDR3 nucleotides: TGCGCCAGCAGCCAAGTCGGCGGAATAGCTAACTATGGCTACACCTTC.

The V gene is TRBV29-1, the J gene TRBJ1-4, with D perhaps matching TRBD1 (5 bases). This CDR3 contains 14 residues. Germline V lookup: CDR1 SQVTM, CDR2 ANQGSEA. The germline V and J ends were trimmed by 6 bases and 4 bases, with 15 bases remaining between them. CDR3 sequence (DNA): TGCAGCGTCCAGGCGGGGGTAGTTAATGAAAAACTGTTTTTT. Its translation is CSVQAGVVNEKLFF.